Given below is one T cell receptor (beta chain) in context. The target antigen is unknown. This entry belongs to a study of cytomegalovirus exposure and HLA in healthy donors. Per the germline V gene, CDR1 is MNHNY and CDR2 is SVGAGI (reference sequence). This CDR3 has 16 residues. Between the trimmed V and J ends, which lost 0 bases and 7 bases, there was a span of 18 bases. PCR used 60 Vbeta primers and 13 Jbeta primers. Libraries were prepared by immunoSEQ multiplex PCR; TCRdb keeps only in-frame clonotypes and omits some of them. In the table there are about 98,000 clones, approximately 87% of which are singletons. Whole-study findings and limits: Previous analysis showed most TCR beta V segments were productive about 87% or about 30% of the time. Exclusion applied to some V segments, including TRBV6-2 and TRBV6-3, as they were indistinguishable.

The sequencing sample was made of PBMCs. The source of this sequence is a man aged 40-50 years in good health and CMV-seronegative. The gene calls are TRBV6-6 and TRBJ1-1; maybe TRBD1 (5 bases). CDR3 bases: TGTGCCAGCAGTTACTCGGGGCTGGGAAGCGCCTGTGAAGCTTTCTTT. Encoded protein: CASSYSGLGSACEAFF.